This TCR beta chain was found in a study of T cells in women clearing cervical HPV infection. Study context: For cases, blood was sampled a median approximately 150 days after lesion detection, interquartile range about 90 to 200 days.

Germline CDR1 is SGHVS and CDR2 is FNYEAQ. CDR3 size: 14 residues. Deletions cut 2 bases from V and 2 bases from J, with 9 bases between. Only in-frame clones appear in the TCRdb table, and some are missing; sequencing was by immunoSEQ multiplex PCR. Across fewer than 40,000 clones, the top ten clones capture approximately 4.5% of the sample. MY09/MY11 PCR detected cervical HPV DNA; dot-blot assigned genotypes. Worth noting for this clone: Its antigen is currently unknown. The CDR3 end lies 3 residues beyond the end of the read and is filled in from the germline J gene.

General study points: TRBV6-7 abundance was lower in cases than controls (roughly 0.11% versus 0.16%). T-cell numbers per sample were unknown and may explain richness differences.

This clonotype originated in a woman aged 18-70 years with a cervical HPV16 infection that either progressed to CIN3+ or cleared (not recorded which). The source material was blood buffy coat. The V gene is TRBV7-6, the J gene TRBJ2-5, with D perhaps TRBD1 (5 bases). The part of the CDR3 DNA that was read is TGTGCCAGCAGCTTATCAGGGTCTCAAGAGACC. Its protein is CASSLSGSQET. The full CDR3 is CASSLSGSQETQYF.